These T cell receptor beta chains were read from a single sample in a study of monozygotic twins with inflammatory bowel disease. With the 5' RACE reads reprocessed, TCRdb shows one record per CDR3 protein and no DNA. This listing includes around 150,000 distinct CDR3 sequences. Sequencing was done on a sample of blood. Every receptor here comes from a human donor with ulcerative colitis or Crohn's disease, or a healthy co-twin of an affected twin (not recorded which). CDR3s include the opening cysteine and the closing phenylalanine or tryptophan. Size is stated for part of the rows, as once, few or many counts, or as a class when the clone is expanded.

.	TRBV9	TRBJ2-7	CASSPAVLAGGPEQYF
.	TRBV27	TRBJ1-5	CASSFTGRDTNQPQHF
.	TRBV12-3/TRBV12-4	TRBJ2-7	CASRTSGSYEQYF
.	TRBV7-2	TRBJ2-2	CATQGATNTGELFF
.	TRBV5-1	TRBJ1-5	CASSLDVDSNQPQHF
.	TRBV7-9	TRBJ1-3	CASGPTGGSGNTIYF
.	TRBV12-3/TRBV12-4	TRBJ1-2	CASSFRGWNGYTF
.	TRBV5-1	TRBJ2-5	CASSLDSGQETQYF
.	TRBV20-1	TRBJ1-5	CSAPPRGGGLSNQPQHF
.	TRBV20-1	TRBJ1-5	CSAPTTRSHYSNQPQHF
.	TRBV3-1	TRBJ2-7	CASSQDPADRYF
.	TRBV2	TRBJ1-4	CASSDYQGSEKLFF
.	TRBV18	TRBJ1-5	CASSPPGQGEPQHF
.	TRBV20-1	TRBJ2-5	CSLTSGGRRETQYF
.	TRBV28	TRBJ2-5	CASRREDSFQETQYF
.	TRBV7-9	TRBJ1-6	CASSLRRSGGNSPLHF
.	TRBV27	TRBJ1-5	CASSFRVGENQPQHF
.	TRBV20-1	TRBJ2-1	CSARDRERLWNEQFF
medium-sized	TRBV9	TRBJ2-1	CASSIAGAPPYNEQFF
.	TRBV5-1	TRBJ1-4	CASSLEGHGIEKLFF
.	TRBV5-1	TRBJ2-7	CASSLVLSYEQYF
.	TRBV4-3	TRBJ2-3	CASSQEGLAASDTQYF
.	TRBV5-4	TRBJ2-5	CASSPPTSGRGQETQYF
.	TRBV20-1	TRBJ2-7	CSAPKPSGAYEQYF
.	TRBV7-9	TRBJ1-2	CASTLSGEGYTF
.	TRBV12-3/TRBV12-4	TRBJ1-1	CASISGPQGTEAFF
.	TRBV20-1	TRBJ2-1	CSAGLARGVYNEQFF
.	TRBV4-1	TRBJ2-7	CASSRKIGGISYEQYF
.	TRBV7-3	TRBJ2-5	CASSAQRGGKETQYF
.	TRBV19	TRBJ2-1	CASGGLPGLANEQFF
.	TRBV28	TRBJ1-3	CASSSGGVGNTIYF
.	TRBV20-1	TRBJ2-1	CSATPTGGPNEQFF
.	TRBV12-5	TRBJ2-1	CASDWGRYNEQFF
.	TRBV25-1	TRBJ1-1	CASSESRNTEAFF
.	TRBV28	TRBJ2-2	CASSLGLAGAQDTGELFF
.	TRBV12-3/TRBV12-4	TRBJ2-3	CASSISGDTQYF
.	TRBV21-1	TRBJ2-5	CASSKVGDRIQETQYF
.	TRBV7-2	TRBJ1-2	CASSFGAGGYYGYTF
.	TRBV11-2	TRBJ1-5	CASSLRGEPNQPQHF
.	TRBV7-6	TRBJ1-1	CASSSYRDRVWDTEAFF
.	TRBV5-1	TRBJ1-2	CASTGGINNGYTF